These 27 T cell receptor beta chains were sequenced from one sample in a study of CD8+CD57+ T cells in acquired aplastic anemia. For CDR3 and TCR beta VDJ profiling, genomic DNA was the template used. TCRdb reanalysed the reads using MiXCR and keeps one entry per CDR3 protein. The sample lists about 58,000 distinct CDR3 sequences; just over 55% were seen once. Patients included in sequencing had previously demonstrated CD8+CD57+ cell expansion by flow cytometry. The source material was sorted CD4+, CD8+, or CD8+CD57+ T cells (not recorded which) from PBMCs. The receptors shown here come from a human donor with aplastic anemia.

The CDR3 DNA follows: TGTGCCAGCAGTGGCGGGCCAGGCTACAATGAGCAGTTCTTC. Its protein is CASSGGPGYNEQFF. J is TRBJ2-1 and V is TRBV7-3, with D perhaps TRBD2 (5 bases). Trimming left V 6 bases short and J 3 bases short, with 12 bases between. CDR1 is SGHTA and CDR2 is FQGTGA in the germline V gene. CDR3 length: 14 residues.

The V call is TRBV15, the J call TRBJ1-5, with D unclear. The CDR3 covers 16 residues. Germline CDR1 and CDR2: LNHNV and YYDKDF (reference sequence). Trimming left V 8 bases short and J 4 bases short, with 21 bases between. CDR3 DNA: TGTGCCACCCCCGACCCGGACCGTCTAGGAAATCAGCCCCAGCATTTT. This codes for CATPDPDRLGNQPQHF.

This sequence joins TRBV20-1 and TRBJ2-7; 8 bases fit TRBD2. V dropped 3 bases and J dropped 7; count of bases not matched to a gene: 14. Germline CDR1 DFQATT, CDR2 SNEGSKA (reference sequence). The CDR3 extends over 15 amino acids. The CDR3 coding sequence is TGCAGTGCTAGGTTCCCTAAGCGGGAGCGGGGTGAGCAGTACTTC. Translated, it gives CSARFPKRERGEQYF.

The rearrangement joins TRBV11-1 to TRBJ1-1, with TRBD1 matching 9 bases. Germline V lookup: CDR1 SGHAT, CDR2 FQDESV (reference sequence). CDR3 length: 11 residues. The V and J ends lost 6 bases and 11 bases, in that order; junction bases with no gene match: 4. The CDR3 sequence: CASRQGAGAFF. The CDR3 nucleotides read TGTGCCAGCAGACAGGGGGCAGGCGCTTTCTTT.

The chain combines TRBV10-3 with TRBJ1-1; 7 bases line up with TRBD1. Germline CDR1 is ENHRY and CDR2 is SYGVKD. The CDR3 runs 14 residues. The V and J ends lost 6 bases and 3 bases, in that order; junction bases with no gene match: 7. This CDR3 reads CAIRWTGMDTEAFF. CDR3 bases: TGTGCCATCAGATGGACAGGAATGGACACTGAAGCTTTCTTT.

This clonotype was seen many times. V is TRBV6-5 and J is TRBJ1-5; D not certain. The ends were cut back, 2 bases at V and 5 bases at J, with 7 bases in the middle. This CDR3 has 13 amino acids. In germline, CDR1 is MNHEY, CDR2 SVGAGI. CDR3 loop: CASSYHQDQPQHF. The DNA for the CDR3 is TGTGCCAGCAGTTACCACCAAGATCAGCCCCAGCATTTT.

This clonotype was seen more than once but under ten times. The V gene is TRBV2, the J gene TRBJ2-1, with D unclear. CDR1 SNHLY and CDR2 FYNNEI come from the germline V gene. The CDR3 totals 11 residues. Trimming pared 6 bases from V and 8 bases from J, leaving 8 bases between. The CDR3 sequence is CASSPVDEQFF. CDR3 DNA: TGTGCCAGCAGCCCCGTCGATGAGCAGTTCTTC. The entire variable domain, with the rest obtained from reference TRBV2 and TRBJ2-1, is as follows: EPEVTQTPSHQVTQMGQEVILRCVPISNHLYFYWYRQILGQKVEFLVSFYNNEISEKSEIFDDQFSVERPDGSNFTLKIRSTKLEDSAMYFCASSPVDEQFFGPGTRLTVL.

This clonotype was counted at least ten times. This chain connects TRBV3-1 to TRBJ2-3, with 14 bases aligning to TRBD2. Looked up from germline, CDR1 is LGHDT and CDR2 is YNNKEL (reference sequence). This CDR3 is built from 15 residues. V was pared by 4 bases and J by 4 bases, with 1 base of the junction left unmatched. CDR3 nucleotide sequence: TGTGCCAGCAGCCCGACTAGCGGGGGGGCAGATACGCAGTATTTT. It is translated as CASSPTSGGADTQYF.

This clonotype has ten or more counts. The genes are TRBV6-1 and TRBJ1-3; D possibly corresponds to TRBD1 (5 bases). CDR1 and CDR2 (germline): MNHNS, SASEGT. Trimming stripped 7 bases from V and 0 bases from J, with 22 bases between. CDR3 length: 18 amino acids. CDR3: CASKVSAFRQISGNTIYF. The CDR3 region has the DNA TGTGCCAGCAAGGTTTCCGCCTTCCGACAGATCTCTGGAAACACCATATATTTT.

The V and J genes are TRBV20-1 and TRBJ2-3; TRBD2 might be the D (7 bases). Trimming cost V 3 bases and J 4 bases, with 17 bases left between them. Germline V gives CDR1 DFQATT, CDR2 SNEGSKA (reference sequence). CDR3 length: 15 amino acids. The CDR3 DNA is TGCAGTGCTAGGAGGGGAACGGGGGGCCCAGATACGCAGTATTTT. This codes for CSARRGTGGPDTQYF.

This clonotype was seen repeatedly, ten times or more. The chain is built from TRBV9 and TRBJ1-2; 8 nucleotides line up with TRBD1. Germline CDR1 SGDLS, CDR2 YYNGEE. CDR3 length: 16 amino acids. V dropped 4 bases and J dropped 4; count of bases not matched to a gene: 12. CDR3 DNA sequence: TGTGCCAGCAGCTCTCCTCGACAGGGGCTTTCCTATGGCTACACCTTC. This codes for CASSSPRQGLSYGYTF.

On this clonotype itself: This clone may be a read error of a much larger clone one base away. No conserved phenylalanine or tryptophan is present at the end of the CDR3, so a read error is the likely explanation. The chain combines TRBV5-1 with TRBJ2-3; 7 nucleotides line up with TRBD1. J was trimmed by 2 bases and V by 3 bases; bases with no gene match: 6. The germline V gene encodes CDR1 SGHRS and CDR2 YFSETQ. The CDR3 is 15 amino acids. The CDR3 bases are TGCGCCAGCAGCTGGACAGGTGTGAACACAGATACGCAGTATCTT. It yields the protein CASSWTGVNTDTQYL.

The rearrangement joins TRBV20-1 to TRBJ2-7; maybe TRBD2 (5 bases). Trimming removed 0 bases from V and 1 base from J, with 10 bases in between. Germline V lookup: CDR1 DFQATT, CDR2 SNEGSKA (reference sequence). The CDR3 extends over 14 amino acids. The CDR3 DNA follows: TGCAGTGCTAGAGATGAGGGCCGTTCCTACGAGCAGTACTTC. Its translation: CSARDEGRSYEQYF.

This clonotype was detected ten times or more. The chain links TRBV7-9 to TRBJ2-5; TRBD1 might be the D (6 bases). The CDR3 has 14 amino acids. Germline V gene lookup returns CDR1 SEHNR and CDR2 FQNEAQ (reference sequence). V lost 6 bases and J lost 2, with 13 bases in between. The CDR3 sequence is CASRYLTGQETQYF. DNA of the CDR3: TGTGCCAGCAGGTATCTGACAGGACAAGAGACCCAGTACTTC.

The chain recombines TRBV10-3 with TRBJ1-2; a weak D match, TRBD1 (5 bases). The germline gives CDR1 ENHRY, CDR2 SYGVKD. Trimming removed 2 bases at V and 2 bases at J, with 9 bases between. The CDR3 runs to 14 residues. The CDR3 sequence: CAISEGRANYGYTF. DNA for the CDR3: TGTGCCATCAGTGAGGGCAGGGCAAACTATGGCTACACCTTC.

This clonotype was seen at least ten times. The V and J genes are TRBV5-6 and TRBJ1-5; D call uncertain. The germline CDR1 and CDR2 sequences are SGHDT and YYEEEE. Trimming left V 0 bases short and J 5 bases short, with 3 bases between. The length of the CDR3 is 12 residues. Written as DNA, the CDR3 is TGTGCCAGCAGCTTGGGGGATCAGCCCCAGCATTTT. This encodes CASSLGDQPQHF.

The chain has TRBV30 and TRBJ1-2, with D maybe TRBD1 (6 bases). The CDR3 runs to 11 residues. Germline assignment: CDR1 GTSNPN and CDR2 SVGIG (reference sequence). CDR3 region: CAGGGPYGYTF. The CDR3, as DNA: TGTGCTGGAGGGGGGCCCTATGGCTACACCTTC.

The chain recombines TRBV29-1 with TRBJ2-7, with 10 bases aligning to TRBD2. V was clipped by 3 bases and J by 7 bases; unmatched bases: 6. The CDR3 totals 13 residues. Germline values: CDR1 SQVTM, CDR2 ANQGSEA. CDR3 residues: CSVELAGVGEQYF. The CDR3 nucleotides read TGCAGCGTTGAGCTAGCGGGAGTTGGTGAGCAGTACTTC.

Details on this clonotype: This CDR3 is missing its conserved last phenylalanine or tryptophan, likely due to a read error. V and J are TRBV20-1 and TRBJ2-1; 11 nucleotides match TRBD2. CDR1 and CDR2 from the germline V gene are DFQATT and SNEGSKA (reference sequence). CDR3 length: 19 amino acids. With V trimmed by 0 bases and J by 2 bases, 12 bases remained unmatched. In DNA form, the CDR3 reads TGCAGTGCTAGAGACCGATCTAGCGGGGGGACGATCCCCTACAATGAGCAGTTCCTC. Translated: CSARDRSSGGTIPYNEQFL.

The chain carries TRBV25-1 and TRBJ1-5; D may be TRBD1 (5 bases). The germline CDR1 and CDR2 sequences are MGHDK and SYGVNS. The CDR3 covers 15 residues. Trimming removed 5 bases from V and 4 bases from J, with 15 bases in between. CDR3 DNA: TGTGCCAGCAGTCCGGGGGGACCGACGAATCAGCCCCAGCATTTT. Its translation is CASSPGGPTNQPQHF.

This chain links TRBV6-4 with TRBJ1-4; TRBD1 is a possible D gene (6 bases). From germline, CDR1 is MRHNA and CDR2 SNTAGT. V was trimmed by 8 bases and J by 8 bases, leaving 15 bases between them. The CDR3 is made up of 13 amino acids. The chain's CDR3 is CASSPRGGEKLFF. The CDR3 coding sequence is TGTGCCAGCTCACCCAGGGGAGGAGAAAAACTGTTTTTT.

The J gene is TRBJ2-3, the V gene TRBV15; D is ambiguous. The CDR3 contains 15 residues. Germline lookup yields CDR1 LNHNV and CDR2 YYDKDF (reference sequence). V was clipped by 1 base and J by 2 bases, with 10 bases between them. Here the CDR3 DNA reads TGTGCCACCAGCAGAGGGTTGAGTTTCACAGATACGCAGTATTTT. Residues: CATSRGLSFTDTQYF.

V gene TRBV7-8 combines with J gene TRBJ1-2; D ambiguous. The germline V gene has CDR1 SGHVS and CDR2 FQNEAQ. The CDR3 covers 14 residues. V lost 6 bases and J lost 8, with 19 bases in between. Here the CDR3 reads CASRGRESSLGYTF. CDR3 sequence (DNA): TGTGCCAGCAGGGGGAGGGAATCGTCGTTGGGCTACACCTTC.

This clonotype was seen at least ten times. Written as DNA, the CDR3 is TGTGCCAGCAGCGTAGCTGGAAACGAGAGGAATGAGCAGTTCTTC. It codes for CASSVAGNERNEQFF. The V call is TRBV9, the J call TRBJ2-1; no clear D gene. This CDR3 spans 15 amino acids. Germline-derived CDR1 and CDR2 are SGDLS and YYNGEE. Between the trimmed V and J ends, which lost 0 bases and 7 bases, there was a span of 14 bases.

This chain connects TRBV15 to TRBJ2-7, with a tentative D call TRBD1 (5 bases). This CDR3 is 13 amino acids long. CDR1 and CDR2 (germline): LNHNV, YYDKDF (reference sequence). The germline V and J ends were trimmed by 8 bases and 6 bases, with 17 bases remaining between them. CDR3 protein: CATSGSGRGEQYF. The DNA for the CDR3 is TGTGCCACCTCCGGATCGGGTAGGGGCGAGCAGTACTTC.

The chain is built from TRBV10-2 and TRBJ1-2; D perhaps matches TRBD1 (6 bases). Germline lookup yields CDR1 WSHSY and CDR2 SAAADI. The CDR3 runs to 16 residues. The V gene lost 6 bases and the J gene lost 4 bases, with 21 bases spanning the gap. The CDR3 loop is CASSQTRTAITYGYTF. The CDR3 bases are TGCGCCAGCAGCCAAACCCGGACAGCAATTACCTATGGCTACACCTTC.

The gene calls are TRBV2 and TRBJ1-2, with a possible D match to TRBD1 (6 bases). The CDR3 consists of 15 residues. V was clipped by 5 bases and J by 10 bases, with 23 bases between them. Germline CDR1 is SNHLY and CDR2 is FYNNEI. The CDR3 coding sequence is TGTGCCAGCAGTAGCCCTATATCAGGGGAGGTTACCTACACCTTC. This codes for CASSSPISGEVTYTF.